Below, 17 T cell receptor beta chains from the same sample are listed, as sequenced in a study of blood T cells in healthy people across ages. A second PCR of 7 to 11 cycles used a sample-barcoded 5' primer and a J-beta primer mix. MiXCR, run by TCRdb on the 5' RACE reads, gives a single entry per CDR3 protein. The repertoire includes over 700,000 distinct CDR3 sequences, approximately 53% of them detected once, and approximately 40% sits in the top ten. What was sequenced was blood. These receptors were collected from an elderly man in good health.

The chain carries TRBV24-1 and TRBJ2-1; D uncertain. Trimming took off 3 bases at V and 4 bases at J, with 12 bases between the two ends. This CDR3 has 15 residues. Germline values: CDR1 KGHDR, CDR2 SFDVKD. CDR3 loop: CATSDPGRAYNEQFF. Here the CDR3 DNA reads TGTGCCACCAGTGATCCCGGACGGGCATACAATGAGCAGTTCTTC.

J is TRBJ2-7 and V is TRBV27, with 7 bases lining up with TRBD2. This CDR3 is built from 18 residues. Germline V gene sequence: CDR1 MNHEY, CDR2 SMNVEV (reference sequence). Germline trimming cut 4 bases from V and 6 bases from J; bases unmatched to any gene: 21. The CDR3 reads CASSYSRGGRSNNREQYF. For the CDR3, the DNA is TGTGCCAGCAGTTATTCCCGAGGCGGGAGATCGAACAATCGCGAGCAGTACTTC.

The rearrangement joins TRBV25-1 to TRBJ2-3, with TRBD2 identical over 7 bases. Germline trimming cut 8 bases from V and 0 bases from J; bases unmatched to any gene: 11. The CDR3 has 16 residues. CDR1 is MGHDK, CDR2 SYGVNS, per germline. CDR3 DNA: TGTGCCAGCGAGGCGGGGGAGTATGGGAGCACAGATACGCAGTATTTT. Translated, it gives CASEAGEYGSTDTQYF.

This sequence joins TRBV6-4 and TRBJ1-5; D possibly corresponds to TRBD1 (5 bases). The V end lost 9 bases, the J end lost 6 bases, and 18 bases lay between the germline ends. This CDR3 has 14 amino acids. Germline assignment: CDR1 MRHNA and CDR2 SNTAGT. CDR3 sequence reads: CASRPWWGVQPQHF. The CDR3 DNA is TGTGCCAGTAGACCTTGGTGGGGGGTTCAGCCCCAGCATTTT.

The genes are TRBV11-2 and TRBJ2-7; D possibly corresponds to TRBD2 (6 bases). Trimming shortened V by 5 bases and J by 3 bases, and 14 bases separated the two germline ends. Germline assignment: CDR1 SGHAT and CDR2 FQNNGV. CDR3 length equals 14 residues. The CDR3: CASSPPASDYEQYF. The CDR3 bases are TGTGCCAGCAGCCCCCCGGCTAGCGACTACGAGCAGTACTTC.

The J gene is TRBJ2-7, the V gene TRBV20-1; D ambiguous. Germline V lookup: CDR1 DFQATT, CDR2 SNEGSKA (reference sequence). V lost 3 bases to trimming and J lost 3 bases, with 15 bases between them. CDR3 size: 14 residues. CDR3 in DNA: TGCAGTGCTAGGTTGCGCGGACGGAGCTACGAGCAGTACTTC. Encoded protein: CSARLRGRSYEQYF.

The J gene is TRBJ2-1, the V gene TRBV11-3; 9 bases are shared with TRBD2. V gave up 3 bases and J gave up 3 bases; unmatched junction bases: 3. Germline CDR1 is SGHNT and CDR2 is YENEEA. The CDR3 is made up of 15 amino acids. This CDR3 is CASSFTAGGYNEQFF. CDR3 nucleotides: TGTGCCAGCAGCTTTACAGCGGGAGGCTACAATGAGCAGTTCTTC.

The rearrangement uses TRBV3-1 and TRBJ1-4; D is unclear. From germline, CDR1 is LGHDT and CDR2 YNNKEL (reference sequence). V was cut by 1 base and J by 8 bases, with 8 bases left in between. CDR3 size: 13 residues. This CDR3 is CASSQAAGEKLFF. The CDR3 bases are TGTGCCAGCAGCCAAGCTGCGGGCGAAAAACTGTTTTTT.

The count of this clonotype is one. The gene calls are TRBV9 and TRBJ2-1; D might be TRBD1 (5 bases). The length of the CDR3 is 13 residues. Trimming stripped 3 bases from V and 8 bases from J, with 12 bases between. Germline CDR1 reads SGDLS; CDR2 reads YYNGEE. CDR3 residues: CASSGIARDEQFF. The DNA of the CDR3 is TGTGCCAGCAGCGGGATCGCCAGGGATGAGCAGTTCTTC.

This sequence joins TRBV10-3 and TRBJ2-7; perhaps TRBD1 as D (6 bases). CDR1 is ENHRY and CDR2 is SYGVKD in the germline V gene. The CDR3 has 15 amino acids. The V gene lost 0 bases and the J gene lost 1 base, with 10 bases spanning the gap. As DNA, the CDR3 is TGTGCCATCAGTGAGTCGGTGGGGGCATCCTACGAGCAGTACTTC. It specifies CAISESVGASYEQYF.

The CDR3 DNA is TGTGCCGCGAGGGAGGGGGCCGGGGAGCTGTTTTTT. Translating it yields CAAREGAGELFF. This rearrangement joins TRBV6-1 to TRBJ2-2; maybe TRBD2 (7 bases). Germline V gene lookup returns CDR1 MNHNS and CDR2 SASEGT. V lost 11 bases and J lost 6, with 13 bases in between. The CDR3 is 12 amino acids.

This chain joins TRBV3-1 and TRBJ2-1, with no clear D. V gave up 0 bases and J gave up 6 bases, with 21 bases separating them. Germline V gene lookup returns CDR1 LGHDT and CDR2 YNNKEL (reference sequence). This CDR3 spans 18 amino acids. CDR3 amino acids: CASSQDGRSLLSSNEQFF. CDR3 coding DNA: TGTGCCAGCAGCCAAGACGGCAGGTCTCTTCTGTCTTCCAATGAGCAGTTCTTC.

The V and J genes are TRBV11-1 and TRBJ1-1; possibly TRBD1 for D (5 bases). The CDR3 totals 14 residues. V was cut by 6 bases and J by 2 bases, with 13 bases left in between. The germline gives CDR1 SGHAT, CDR2 FQDESV (reference sequence). CDR3 protein: CASSSTDINTEAFF. The CDR3 nucleotides read TGTGCCAGCAGTTCGACAGATATAAACACTGAAGCTTTCTTT.

The rearrangement joins TRBV14 to TRBJ2-3; D is unresolved. The ends were cut back, 5 bases at V and 2 bases at J, with 11 bases in the middle. The CDR3 totals 14 residues. Germline CDR1 and CDR2: SGHDN and FVKESK. The CDR3 DNA follows: TGTGCCAGCAGCAAGCGTGACTTCACAGATACGCAGTATTTT. Residues: CASSKRDFTDTQYF.

The rearrangement joins TRBV21-1 to TRBJ1-6; TRBD1, the table's D call, was not compared with the DNA. TRBV21-1 is marked as a pseudogene. The CDR3 is 15 residues long. The CDR3 region is CASNRRGVGNSPLHF. The CDR3 DNA sequence: TGTGCCAGCAACCGACGGGGGGTAGGTAATTCACCCCTCCACTTT.

This sequence joins TRBV7-6 and TRBJ2-7; TRBD1 might be the D (6 bases). This CDR3 has 16 residues. V was clipped by 8 bases and J by 1 base, with 21 bases between them. CDR1 SGHVS and CDR2 FNYEAQ come from the germline V gene. DNA for the CDR3: TGTGCCAGCTCACGAAGAGGGGGTGGGGGATCCTACGAGCAGTACTTC. Translated, it gives CASSRRGGGGSYEQYF.

V and J are TRBV20-1 and TRBJ2-1; 9 bases map to TRBD2. This CDR3 is 16 amino acids long. Germline lookup yields CDR1 DFQATT and CDR2 SNEGSKA (reference sequence). With V trimmed by 0 bases and J by 6 bases, 9 bases remained unmatched. The CDR3: CSARDGASGTVNEQFF. The CDR3 DNA sequence: TGCAGTGCTAGAGATGGGGCTAGCGGGACTGTCAATGAGCAGTTCTTC.